These 26 T cell receptor beta chains were all obtained from the same sample, sequenced in a study of cytomegalovirus exposure and HLA in healthy donors. Clones were sequenced by immunoSEQ multiplex PCR, and TCRdb holds only the in-frame ones, with some missing. The sample has approximately 170,000 clones; roughly 84% are singletons. Material: PBMCs. These receptors came from a man aged 30 to 39 in good health and CMV-seropositive.

This chain uses TRBV5-1 with TRBJ1-4, with 10 bases aligning to TRBD1. V lost 2 bases, J lost 8 bases, and 6 bases stayed unmatched. This CDR3 has 15 amino acids. Germline V gives CDR1 SGHRS, CDR2 YFSETQ. CDR3 bases: TGCGCCAGCAGCTTTCGGACAGGGGGAGGAGAAAAACTGTTTTTT. Its protein is CASSFRTGGGEKLFF.

The V call is TRBV5-1, the J call TRBJ2-5; 8 positions agree with TRBD1. The CDR3 is 16 amino acids. Germline trimming cut 4 bases from V and 5 bases from J; bases unmatched to any gene: 13. Germline CDR1 is SGHRS and CDR2 is YFSETQ. The CDR3 nucleotides are TGCGCCAGCAGCCAGGGGACAGGTTTTTGGGGGGAGACCCAGTACTTC. The encoded protein is CASSQGTGFWGETQYF.

This sequence joins TRBV5-1 and TRBJ1-6; D possibly corresponds to TRBD1 (5 bases). V was cut by 5 bases and J by 7 bases, with 13 bases left in between. CDR1 and CDR2 (germline): SGHRS, YFSETQ. The CDR3 loop spans 14 amino acids. CDR3 amino acids: CASRFAGPNSPLHF. The CDR3 DNA is TGCGCCAGCAGGTTTGCAGGGCCCAATTCACCCCTCCACTTT.

The genes are TRBV11-2 and TRBJ2-7, with D possibly matching TRBD1 (6 bases). Looked up from germline, CDR1 is SGHAT and CDR2 is FQNNGV. Trimming left V 5 bases short and J 4 bases short, with 15 bases between. The length of the CDR3 is 14 residues. CDR3 DNA sequence: TGTGCCAGCAGCCCCTCGACAGGTGGTTACGAGCAGTACTTC. This translates into CASSPSTGGYEQYF.

The rearrangement links TRBV7-6 to TRBJ2-1; the D is unclear. This CDR3 spans 18 amino acids. Germline loops: CDR1 SGHVS, CDR2 FNYEAQ. V was pared by 5 bases and J by 0 bases, with 20 bases between. CDR3: CASSPYPIGQSSYNEQFF. DNA of the CDR3: TGTGCCAGCAGCCCCTACCCCATTGGGCAGAGCTCCTACAATGAGCAGTTCTTC.

CDR3 nucleotides: TGTGCCAGCAGCTTGGAGGTCAGGGCACAAGAGACCCAGTACTTC. Protein sequence: CASSLEVRAQETQYF. The chain combines TRBV5-4 with TRBJ2-5, with D perhaps TRBD1 (5 bases). V lost 0 bases and J 2 bases, leaving 11 bases between the germline ends. Per the germline V gene, CDR1 is SGHNT and CDR2 is YYREEE (reference sequence). This CDR3 region has 15 residues.

The chain couples TRBV6-5 to TRBJ2-1; 7 nucleotides agree with TRBD2. This CDR3 region has 15 residues. With 8 bases clipped from V and 5 bases from J, the junction kept 12 bases outside the gene matches. The germline gives CDR1 MNHEY, CDR2 SVGAGI. The CDR3 is CASCRTGGSDNEQFF. The DNA of the CDR3 is TGTGCCAGCTGTAGAACGGGAGGTTCCGACAATGAGCAGTTCTTC.

This chain connects TRBV6-1 to TRBJ2-3, with no clear D. V was pared by 5 bases and J by 0 bases, with 12 bases between. Germline-derived CDR1 and CDR2 are MNHNS and SASEGT. The CDR3 totals 15 residues. CDR3 DNA sequence: TGTGCCAGCAGTCCTACCCCAAGAAGCACAGATACGCAGTATTTT. Protein: CASSPTPRSTDTQYF.

CDR3 bases: TGTGCCAGCAGCTTAGTCCAGGGGGCTGGGGAAAAACTGTTTTTT. It is translated as CASSLVQGAGEKLFF. The V and J genes are TRBV7-2 and TRBJ1-4; TRBD1 matches at 8 bases. The CDR3 is 15 residues long. Per germline, CDR1 SGHTA and CDR2 FQGNSA. Trimming cost V 1 base and J 8 bases; bases outside gene matches: 6.

For the CDR3, the DNA is TGTGCCAGCAGCCGCGACAGGGGGCTGGGGAACACTGAAGCTTTCTTT. This encodes CASSRDRGLGNTEAFF. This chain joins TRBV7-8 and TRBJ1-1; 10 nucleotides line up with TRBD1. The CDR3 is made up of 16 amino acids. With 5 bases clipped from V and 1 base from J, the junction kept 7 bases outside the gene matches. In germline, CDR1 is SGHVS, CDR2 FQNEAQ. Variable domain in full (rest from reference TRBV7-8 and TRBJ1-1): GAGVSQSPRYKVAKRGQDVALRCDPISGHVSLFWYQQALGQGPEFLTYFQNEAQLDKSGLPSDRFFAERPEGSVSTLKIQRTQQEDSAVYLCASSRDRGLGNTEAFFGQGTRLTVV.

The chain is built from TRBV7-8 and TRBJ2-5, with TRBD2 identical over 13 bases. The J segment lost 5 bases and the V segment lost 6 bases, leaving 9 bases of the junction unmatched. This CDR3 has 16 amino acids. The germline V gene has CDR1 SGHVS and CDR2 FQNEAQ. The CDR3 DNA reads TGTGCCAGCAGATTTCGACTAGCGGGGGGTCGGGAGACCCAGTACTTC. Amino acids: CASRFRLAGGRETQYF.

This clone appeared a single time. The CDR3 bases are TGTGCCAGCAGCTTGGAGCGGGGAGCCGAGCAGTACTTC. Translation: CASSLERGAEQYF. The genes are TRBV7-6 and TRBJ2-7, with 7 bases fitting TRBD2. The V gene's germline CDR1 is SGHVS and CDR2 FNYEAQ. The CDR3 extends over 13 amino acids. V trimming: 3 bases; J trimming: 6 bases; junction bases outside the gene matches: 5.

The chain joins TRBV9 to TRBJ2-3; no clear D gene. The CDR3 has 13 residues. Germline V gene data show CDR1 as SGDLS and CDR2 as YYNGEE. The V and J ends lost 1 base and 5 bases respectively, with 8 bases between them. Here the CDR3 DNA reads TGTGCCAGCAGCGTACGGGTGGGAGATACGCAGTATTTT. This sequence encodes CASSVRVGDTQYF.

The chain has TRBV19 and TRBJ2-2; a weak D match, TRBD2 (6 bases). The CDR3 runs 16 residues. From germline, CDR1 is LNHDA and CDR2 SQIVND (reference sequence). Trimming left V 2 bases short and J 5 bases short, with 15 bases between. The CDR3 nucleotides are TGTGCCAGTAGTATAATTAGCGGTAGGTCGACCGGGGAGCTGTTTTTT. This gives the protein CASSIISGRSTGELFF.

The rearrangement uses TRBV28 and TRBJ2-3; 7 bases fit TRBD1. This CDR3 region has 15 residues. V shed 6 bases, J shed 2 bases, and the junction held 8 bases outside the gene matches. Germline V gene data show CDR1 as MDHEN and CDR2 as SYDVKM. CDR3 residues: CASRPRDSPTDTQYF. CDR3 bases: TGTGCCAGCAGGCCACGGGACAGCCCCACAGATACGCAGTATTTT.

The V gene is TRBV6-5, the J gene TRBJ2-7; 9 bases match TRBD2. The germline V gene has CDR1 MNHEY and CDR2 SVGAGI. Trimming cost V 2 bases and J 7 bases; bases outside gene matches: 9. This CDR3 comprises 15 residues. The CDR3 nucleotides read TGTGCCAGCAGTTACAGTCTAGCGGGACCCGAGGAGCAGTACTTC. Protein product: CASSYSLAGPEEQYF.

The chain uses TRBV9 and TRBJ1-6, with TRBD1 matching 7 bases. The CDR3 is 15 amino acids. Losses at the gene ends were 6 bases for V and 7 bases for J; bases not matched to a gene: 10. Germline-derived CDR1 and CDR2 are SGDLS and YYNGEE. CDR3 DNA sequence: TGTGCCAGCAATCGGGACAGCCGATCAAATTCACCCCTCCACTTT. This codes for CASNRDSRSNSPLHF.

This clone showed up just once. The chain couples TRBV5-4 to TRBJ2-1; D unresolved. Trimming pared 0 bases from V and 6 bases from J, leaving 7 bases between. The CDR3 is 13 amino acids. Germline V CDR1 and CDR2: SGHNT, YYREEE (reference sequence). This CDR3 reads CASSLAIGNEQFF. The DNA of the CDR3 is TGTGCCAGCAGCTTGGCGATCGGCAATGAGCAGTTCTTC.

This chain joins TRBV6-5 and TRBJ1-1; no definite D call. V was shortened by 7 bases and J by 4 bases, with 13 bases between the two germline ends. Germline CDR1 is MNHEY and CDR2 is SVGAGI. This CDR3 region has 13 residues. The CDR3 sequence is CASTGGYGTEAFF. CDR3 coding DNA: TGTGCCAGCACTGGAGGTTACGGCACTGAAGCTTTCTTT.

This chain uses TRBV19 with TRBJ2-2; D gene uncertain. CDR1 LNHDA and CDR2 SQIVND come from the germline V gene (reference sequence). V lost 6 bases, J lost 7 bases, and 15 bases lay in between. The CDR3 is 14 residues long. The CDR3 spells CASRSQAFGGELFF. The CDR3 DNA is TGTGCCAGTAGGAGTCAGGCGTTCGGCGGGGAGCTGTTTTTT.

This chain connects TRBV5-1 to TRBJ2-7; the match to TRBD2 covers 7 bases. V dropped 0 bases and J dropped 2; count of bases not matched to a gene: 5. Germline CDR1 reads SGHRS; CDR2 reads YFSETQ. The CDR3 is 15 amino acids. CDR3 amino acids: CASSLDPSGTYEQYF. In DNA form, the CDR3 reads TGCGCCAGCAGCTTGGACCCTAGCGGCACCTACGAGCAGTACTTC.

V and J are TRBV4-3 and TRBJ1-5; D may be TRBD1 (5 bases). The V end was cut by 0 bases, the J end by 3 bases, with 12 bases between. The CDR3 length is 16 residues. Per the germline V gene, CDR1 is LGHNA and CDR2 is YSLEER. The CDR3 sequence: CASSQDLGGNNQPQHF. The CDR3 bases are TGCGCCAGCAGCCAAGACCTGGGGGGAAACAATCAGCCCCAGCATTTT.

This clone appeared once. The rearrangement joins TRBV28 to TRBJ1-2, with 10 bases that match TRBD1. The CDR3 covers 14 residues. In germline, CDR1 is MDHEN, CDR2 SYDVKM. The junction had 6 bases not matched to a gene; V was cut back by 6 bases and J by 5 bases. DNA for the CDR3: TGTGCCAGCAGAGGATCGGGACAGGGGTATGGCTACACCTTC. Translating gives CASRGSGQGYGYTF.

The chain uses TRBV6-5 and TRBJ1-5, with D perhaps TRBD1 (6 bases). The germline V gene encodes CDR1 MNHEY and CDR2 SVGAGI. CDR3 length equals 15 residues. Between the trimmed V and J ends, which lost 6 bases and 0 bases, there was a span of 12 bases. The CDR3 spells CASRAGQTSNQPQHF. CDR3 nucleotide sequence: TGTGCCAGCAGGGCCGGACAGACTAGCAATCAGCCCCAGCATTTT.

This clone was recorded once. V and J are TRBV6-6 and TRBJ1-4; D unresolved. Germline lookup yields CDR1 MNHNY and CDR2 SVGAGI (reference sequence). This CDR3 spans 12 amino acids. Trimming took off 7 bases at V and 8 bases at J, with 11 bases between the two ends. CDR3 sequence: CASTGLREKLFF. CDR3 sequence (DNA): TGTGCCAGCACTGGACTTCGCGAAAAACTGTTTTTT.

The CDR3 bases are TGTGCCAGCTCACCACTAGGATCGGGGACACCTTCGAAACTGTTTTTT. It is translated as CASSPLGSGTPSKLFF. The chain links TRBV18 to TRBJ1-4; D might be TRBD1 (6 bases). V gave up 1 base and J gave up 11 bases, with 20 bases separating them. The CDR3 covers 16 residues. Germline assignment: CDR1 KGHSH and CDR2 LQKENI.